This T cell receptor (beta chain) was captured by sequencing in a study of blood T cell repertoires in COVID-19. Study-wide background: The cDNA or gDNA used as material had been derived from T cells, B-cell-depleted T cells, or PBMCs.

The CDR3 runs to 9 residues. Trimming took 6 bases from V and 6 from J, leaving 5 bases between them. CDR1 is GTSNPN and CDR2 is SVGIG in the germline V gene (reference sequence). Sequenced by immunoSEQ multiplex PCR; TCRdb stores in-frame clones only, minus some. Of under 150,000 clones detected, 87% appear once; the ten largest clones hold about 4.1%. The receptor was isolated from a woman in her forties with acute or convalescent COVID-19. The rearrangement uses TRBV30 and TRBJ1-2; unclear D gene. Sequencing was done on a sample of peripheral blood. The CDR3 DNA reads TGTGCCTGCAATCATGGCTACACCTTC. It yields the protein CACNHGYTF.